These 23 T cell receptor beta chains were sequenced from one sample in a study of shared clonotypes between healthy human individuals. Data came from immunoSEQ multiplex PCR; TCRdb stores just in-frame clones and leaves some out. Of 150,000 to 200,000 clones listed, around 93% are singletons. Sequencing was done on a sample of naive CD4+ T cells sorted from blood. Regarding subset: CD45RA+ positively selected. These receptors all stem from a woman younger than 45 in good health.

The genes are TRBV10-3 and TRBJ1-2, with 8 bases fitting TRBD1. Germline V gene sequence: CDR1 ENHRY, CDR2 SYGVKD. This CDR3 has 14 residues. V shed 7 bases and J 0 bases; nucleotides not matched to a gene: 4. This CDR3 reads CAITRGQANYGYTF. The CDR3 region has the DNA TGTGCCATCACCCGGGGACAGGCTAACTATGGCTACACCTTC.

V gene TRBV7-8 combines with J gene TRBJ1-1; D gene unclear. V lost 1 base to trimming and J lost 5 bases, with 14 bases between them. The CDR3 consists of 15 residues. The V gene's germline CDR1 is SGHVS and CDR2 FQNEAQ. The CDR3 sequence: CASSLDRGGRTEAFF. The CDR3 DNA follows: TGTGCCAGCAGCTTAGATCGAGGAGGGCGGACTGAAGCTTTCTTT.

The chain has TRBV28 and TRBJ1-1, with 8 bases aligning to TRBD1. V was clipped by 8 bases and J by 4 bases; unmatched bases: 6. CDR1 and CDR2 (germline): MDHEN, SYDVKM. There are 13 residues in the CDR3. The CDR3 is CASLSGGLTEAFF. DNA of the CDR3: TGTGCCAGCCTGTCAGGGGGCCTCACTGAAGCTTTCTTT.

The gene calls are TRBV7-2 and TRBJ2-5; D remains unclear. The end of the DNA aligns better with TRBJ2-7, so the J call may be wrong. Germline assignment: CDR1 SGHTA and CDR2 FQGNSA. This CDR3 has 13 amino acids. In nucleotides, the CDR3 is TGTGCCAGCAGCCCGGACCCCACCTACGAGCAGTACTTC. Amino acid sequence: CASSPDPTYEQYF.

The rearrangement joins TRBV6-1 to TRBJ2-7, with D uncertain. The ends were cut back, 2 bases at V and 2 bases at J, with 13 bases in the middle. The CDR3 length is 15 residues. Germline CDR1 and CDR2: MNHNS and SASEGT. The CDR3 sequence: CASSEYVDGAYEQYF. The CDR3 DNA sequence: TGTGCCAGCAGTGAATATGTGGACGGAGCCTACGAGCAGTACTTC.

This clone was recorded only once. The J gene is TRBJ2-7, the V gene TRBV6-5; TRBD2 is a possible D gene (5 bases). Trimming left V 5 bases short and J 5 bases short, with 19 bases between. Germline-derived CDR1 and CDR2 are MNHEY and SVGAGI. CDR3 length: 15 residues. CDR3 nucleotides: TGTGCCAGCAGTCCAGGCCTACTAGTTTTCCACGAGCAGTACTTC. It translates to CASSPGLLVFHEQYF.

The table lists this clone with a count of one. The chain joins TRBV10-3 to TRBJ1-5; maybe TRBD1 (6 bases). Looked up from germline, CDR1 is ENHRY and CDR2 is SYGVKD. This CDR3 region has 14 residues. V dropped 11 bases and J dropped 2 bases, with 16 bases sitting between them. CDR3 bases: TGTGCCGCCCGGGGGGGCGCCGGCAATCAGCCCCAGCATTTT. Residues: CAARGGAGNQPQHF.

The rearrangement joins TRBV28 to TRBJ1-3, with D possibly TRBD1 on 5 matching bases. The CDR3 consists of 16 residues. Germline CDR1 MDHEN, CDR2 SYDVKM. V lost 3 bases and J 4 bases, leaving 16 bases between the germline ends. The CDR3 is CASSFIQGSGGNTIYF. CDR3 DNA: TGTGCCAGCAGTTTTATTCAGGGATCGGGAGGAAACACCATATATTTT.

The rearrangement joins TRBV5-4 to TRBJ2-1; D remains unclear. The germline V and J ends were trimmed by 4 bases and 6 bases, with 8 bases remaining between them. This CDR3 has 12 amino acids. Germline values: CDR1 SGHNT, CDR2 YYREEE (reference sequence). CDR3 loop: CASSATSNEQFF. In DNA form, the CDR3 reads TGTGCCAGCAGCGCCACTTCCAATGAGCAGTTCTTC.

The chain employs TRBV18 and TRBJ2-3; the D is unclear. The CDR3 has 12 residues. Germline CDR1 and CDR2: KGHSH and LQKENI. Between the trimmed V and J ends, which lost 3 bases and 4 bases, there was a span of 5 bases. In nucleotides, the CDR3 is TGTGCCAGCTCACCGATCGCAGATACGCAGTATTTT. Translated: CASSPIADTQYF.

The gene calls are TRBV6-1 and TRBJ2-5, with 8 nucleotides matching TRBD1. This CDR3 spans 17 amino acids. CDR1 is MNHNS and CDR2 is SASEGT in the germline V gene. V shed 1 base, J shed 5 bases, and the junction held 12 bases outside the gene matches. Written as DNA, the CDR3 is TGTGCCAGCAGTGAAGTGAGAACTAGCAGGGGGCGTGAGACCCAGTACTTC. This translates into CASSEVRTSRGRETQYF.

The chain joins TRBV27 to TRBJ2-5; a possible D gene is TRBD2 (6 bases). Trimming took 0 bases from V and 11 from J, leaving 19 bases between them. The CDR3 sequence is 15 residues long. Germline V gene data show CDR1 as MNHEY and CDR2 as SMNVEV (reference sequence). Written as DNA, the CDR3 is TGTGCCAGCAGTTTATCGGGTCTACGGTCCCGGGAGCAGTACTTC. Translating gives CASSLSGLRSREQYF.

J is TRBJ2-7 and V is TRBV18, with D possibly being TRBD1 or TRBD2 (5 bases each). The germline CDR1 and CDR2 sequences are KGHSH and LQKENI. This CDR3 comprises 12 residues. The ends were cut back, 3 bases at V and 6 bases at J, with 9 bases in the middle. This chain's CDR3 is CASSPGPVEQYF. The CDR3 bases are TGTGCCAGCTCACCGGGACCGGTCGAGCAGTACTTC.

This clone showed up just once. The V and J genes are TRBV5-1 and TRBJ2-5; 11 bases map to TRBD2. The CDR3 extends over 15 amino acids. V gave up 4 bases and J gave up 3 bases; unmatched junction bases: 5. The germline CDR1 and CDR2 sequences are SGHRS and YFSETQ. CDR3 region: CASSPGTSGEETQYF. As DNA, the CDR3 is TGCGCCAGCAGCCCTGGGACTAGCGGTGAAGAGACCCAGTACTTC.

A word on this clone: Within the sample, other DNA sequences also encode this same CDR3. V gene TRBV29-1 combines with J gene TRBJ2-3, with D possibly being TRBD2 (6 bases). V was clipped by 4 bases and J by 0 bases, with 8 bases between them. Per the germline V gene, CDR1 is SQVTM and CDR2 is ANQGSEA. The CDR3 runs to 13 residues. The CDR3 coding sequence is TGCAGCGTTGTTGCGGGGAGCACAGATACGCAGTATTTT. Protein product: CSVVAGSTDTQYF.

In this sample, this clone turned up once. The V call is TRBV15, the J call TRBJ2-7; D might be TRBD1 or TRBD2, each matching 5 bases. V shed 1 base and J shed 5 bases, with 18 bases lying between them. The CDR3 totals 16 residues. CDR1 LNHNV and CDR2 YYDKDF come from the germline V gene (reference sequence). The CDR3 bases are TGTGCCACCAGCAGAGGGAACGGGGCCCCGGGCGACGAGCAGTACTTC. It is translated as CATSRGNGAPGDEQYF.

The V call is TRBV28, the J call TRBJ1-1; a weak D match, TRBD1 (6 bases). Germline CDR1 is MDHEN and CDR2 is SYDVKM. CDR3 size: 14 residues. Trimming removed 8 bases from V and 7 bases from J, with 20 bases in between. In DNA, the CDR3 is TGTGCCAGCGTCGTCGGGGGGGCAGCGGGTGAAGCTTTCTTT. Amino acid sequence: CASVVGGAAGEAFF.

V is TRBV2 and J is TRBJ2-2; 12 bases are shared with TRBD2. This CDR3 has 14 residues. Per germline, CDR1 SNHLY and CDR2 FYNNEI. Trimming cost V 6 bases and J 5 bases; bases outside gene matches: 1. The DNA for the CDR3 is TGTGCCAGCAGCGGGACTAGCGGGACCGGGGAGCTGTTTTTT. This codes for CASSGTSGTGELFF.

V and J are TRBV2 and TRBJ2-3, with 12 nucleotides matching TRBD2. CDR1 and CDR2 (germline): SNHLY, FYNNEI. The CDR3 loop spans 13 amino acids. V trimming: 10 bases; J trimming: 3 bases; junction bases outside the gene matches: 2. The CDR3 DNA reads TGTGCCAAAGGGACTAGCGGGACAGATACGCAGTATTTT. Its protein is CAKGTSGTDTQYF. The full variable domain, with the rest looked up from reference TRBV2 and TRBJ2-3, is EPEVTQTPSHQVTQMGQEVILRCVPISNHLYFYWYRQILGQKVEFLVSFYNNEISEKSEIFDDQFSVERPDGSNFTLKIRSTKLEDSAMYFCAKGTSGTDTQYFGPGTRLTVL.

The V gene is TRBV5-6, the J gene TRBJ2-7; 9 bases align to TRBD2. The ends lost 3 bases at V and 8 bases at J; junction bases unmatched: 3. Germline values: CDR1 SGHDT, CDR2 YYEEEE. The CDR3 extends over 12 amino acids. The CDR3 reads CASSSAGGQQYF. As DNA, the CDR3 is TGTGCCAGCAGCTCAGCGGGAGGTCAGCAGTACTTC.

The chain carries TRBV19 and TRBJ1-2; D gene uncertain. Per germline, CDR1 LNHDA and CDR2 SQIVND (reference sequence). The length of the CDR3 is 12 residues. With 8 bases removed from V and 5 bases from J, the gap between germline ends came to 12 bases. CDR3: CASSGPLYGYTF. Here the CDR3 DNA reads TGTGCCAGTTCCGGGCCGCTTTATGGCTACACCTTC.

The rearrangement joins TRBV29-1 to TRBJ2-5, with 7 bases aligning to TRBD2. This CDR3 spans 13 amino acids. Unmatched junction bases numbered 6, after V lost 3 bases and J lost 5 bases. Germline-derived CDR1 and CDR2 are SQVTM and ANQGSEA. The CDR3 bases are TGCAGCGTTGATGACGGGAGGCATGAGACCCAGTACTTC. Protein product: CSVDDGRHETQYF.

The chain carries TRBV21-1 and TRBJ2-3; TRBD1, the table's D call, lacks a check against the DNA. TRBV21-1 is designated a pseudogene. The CDR3 has 14 residues. The CDR3 protein is CASRDNYCLDTQYF. Here the CDR3 DNA reads TGTGCCAGCAGGGACAACTATTGCCTTGATACGCAGTATTTT.